This record covers a single T cell receptor (beta chain). Sequencing used immunoSEQ multiplex PCR; TCRdb keeps in-frame clones, though not all of them. The table has roughly 80,000 clones, roughly 94% seen once. The data were obtained in a study of technical replicates of blood from a few donors. The CDR3 is 14 residues long. In germline, CDR1 is MNHEY, CDR2 SVGAGI. V gave up 5 bases and J gave up 2 bases; unmatched junction bases: 5. The rearrangement joins TRBV6-5 to TRBJ2-7; TRBD2 aligns across 8 bases. The TCR sequence derives from a human donor in good health. Sequenced: T cells isolated from PBMCs. Here the CDR3 DNA reads TGTGCCAGCAGTCCGGTTAGCGGGACCTACGAGCAGTACTTC. The encoded protein is CASSPVSGTYEQYF.